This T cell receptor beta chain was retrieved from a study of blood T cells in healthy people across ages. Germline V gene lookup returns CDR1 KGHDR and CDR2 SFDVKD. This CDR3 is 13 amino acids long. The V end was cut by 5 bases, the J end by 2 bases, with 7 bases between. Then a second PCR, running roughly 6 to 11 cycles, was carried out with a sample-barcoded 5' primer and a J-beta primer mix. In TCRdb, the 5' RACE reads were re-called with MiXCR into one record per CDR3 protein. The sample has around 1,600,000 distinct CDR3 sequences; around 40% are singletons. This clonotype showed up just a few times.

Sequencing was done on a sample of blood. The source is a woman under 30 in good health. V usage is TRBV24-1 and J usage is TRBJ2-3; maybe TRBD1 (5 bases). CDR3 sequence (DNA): TGTGCCACCAGTGGACAGTACACAGATACGCAGTATTTT. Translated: CATSGQYTDTQYF.